This paragraph reports one T cell receptor beta chain. Per the original data handling: Nucleated cell number was recorded as an estimate derived from reference gene primer amplification. Profiling relied on immunoSEQ multiplex PCR, and the TCRdb table lists in-frame clones only, not all of them. The V and J calls and clone size are taken from that table; D and trimming were inferred from the DNA. The sample shows around 260,000 clones, around 84% of them seen only once. These data come from a study of blood T cell repertoires in COVID-19. The germline V gene encodes CDR1 SGHRS and CDR2 YFSETQ. The V and J ends lost 1 base and 1 base respectively, with 5 bases between them. The CDR3 has 13 residues.

The chain recombines TRBV5-1 with TRBJ1-1; D not resolved. Sequencing was performed on peripheral blood. The receptor was isolated from a woman aged 60-75 years with COVID-19, enrolled during active disease. CDR3 bases: TGCGCCAGCAGCTTGCGGGGGAACACTGAAGCTTTCTTT. Protein sequence: CASSLRGNTEAFF.